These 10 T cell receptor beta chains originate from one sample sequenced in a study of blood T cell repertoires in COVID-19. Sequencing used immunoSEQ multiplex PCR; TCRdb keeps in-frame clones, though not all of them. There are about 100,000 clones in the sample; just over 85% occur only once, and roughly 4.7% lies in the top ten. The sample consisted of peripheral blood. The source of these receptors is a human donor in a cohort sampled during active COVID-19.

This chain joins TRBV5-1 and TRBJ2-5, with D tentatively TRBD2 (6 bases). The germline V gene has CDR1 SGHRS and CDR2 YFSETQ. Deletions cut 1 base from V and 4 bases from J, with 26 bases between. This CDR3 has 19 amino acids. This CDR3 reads CASSLLLGTEVWSGETQYF. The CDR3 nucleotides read TGCGCCAGCAGCTTGCTTTTAGGGACTGAGGTCTGGTCCGGAGAGACCCAGTACTTC.

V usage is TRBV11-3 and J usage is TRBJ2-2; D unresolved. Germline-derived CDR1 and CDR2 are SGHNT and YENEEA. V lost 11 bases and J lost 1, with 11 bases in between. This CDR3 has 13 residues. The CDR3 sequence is CADRSRNTGELFF. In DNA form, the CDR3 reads TGTGCCGATCGGAGCCGGAACACCGGGGAGCTGTTTTTT.

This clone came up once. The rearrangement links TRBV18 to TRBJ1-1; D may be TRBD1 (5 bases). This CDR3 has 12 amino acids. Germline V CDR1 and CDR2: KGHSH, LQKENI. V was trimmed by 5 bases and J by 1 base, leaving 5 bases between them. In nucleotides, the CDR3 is TGTGCCAGCTCAAGGGGGAACACTGAAGCTTTCTTT. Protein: CASSRGNTEAFF.

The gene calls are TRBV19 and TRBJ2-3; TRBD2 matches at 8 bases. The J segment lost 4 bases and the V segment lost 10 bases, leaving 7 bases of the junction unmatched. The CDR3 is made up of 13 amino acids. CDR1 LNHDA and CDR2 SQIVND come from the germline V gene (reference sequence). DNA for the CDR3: TGTGCCACGAGCGGGAGAAGTGCAGATACGCAGTATTTT. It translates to CATSGRSADTQYF.

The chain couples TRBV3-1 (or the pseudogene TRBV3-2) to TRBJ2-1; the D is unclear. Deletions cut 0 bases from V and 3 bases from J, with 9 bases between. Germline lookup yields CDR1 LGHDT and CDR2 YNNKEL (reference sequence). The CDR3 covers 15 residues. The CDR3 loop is CASSQDSNFYNEQFF. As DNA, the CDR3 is TGTGCCAGCAGCCAAGATTCAAATTTCTACAATGAGCAGTTCTTC.

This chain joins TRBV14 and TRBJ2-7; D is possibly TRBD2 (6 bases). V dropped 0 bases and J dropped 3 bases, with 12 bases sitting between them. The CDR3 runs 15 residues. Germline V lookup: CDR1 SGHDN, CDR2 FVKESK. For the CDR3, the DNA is TGTGCCAGCAGCCAAGAATGGGCGGGGATCTACGAGCAGTACTTC. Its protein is CASSQEWAGIYEQYF.

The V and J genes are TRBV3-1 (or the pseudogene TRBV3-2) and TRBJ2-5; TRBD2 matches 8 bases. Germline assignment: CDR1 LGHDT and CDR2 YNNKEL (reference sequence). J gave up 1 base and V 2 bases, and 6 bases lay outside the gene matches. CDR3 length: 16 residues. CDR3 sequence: CASSQFLAGPQETQYF. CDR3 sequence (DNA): TGTGCCAGCAGCCAATTCCTAGCGGGTCCCCAAGAGACCCAGTACTTC.

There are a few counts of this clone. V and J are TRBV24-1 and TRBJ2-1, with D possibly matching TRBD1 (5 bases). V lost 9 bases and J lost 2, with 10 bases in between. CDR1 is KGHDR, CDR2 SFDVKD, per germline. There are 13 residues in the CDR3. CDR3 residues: CATPDTPYNEQFF. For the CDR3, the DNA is TGTGCCACCCCGGACACCCCCTACAATGAGCAGTTCTTC.

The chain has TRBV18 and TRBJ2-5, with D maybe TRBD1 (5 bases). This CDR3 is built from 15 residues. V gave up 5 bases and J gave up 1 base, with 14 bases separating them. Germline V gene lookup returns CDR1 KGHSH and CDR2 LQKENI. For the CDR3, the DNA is TGTGCCAGCTCAACCTCGACAGTCGCCCAAGAGACCCAGTACTTC. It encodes CASSTSTVAQETQYF.

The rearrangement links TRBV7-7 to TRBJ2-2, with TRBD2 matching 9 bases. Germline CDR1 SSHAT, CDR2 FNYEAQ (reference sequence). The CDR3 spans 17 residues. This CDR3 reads CAVTRIKSGGRTGELFF. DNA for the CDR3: TGTGCTGTTACACGGATAAAGAGCGGGGGGCGCACCGGGGAGCTGTTTTTT.